The entry below describes one T cell receptor (beta chain). PCR involved 60 Vbeta and 13 Jbeta primers. Sequencing used immunoSEQ multiplex PCR; TCRdb keeps in-frame clones, though not all of them. The sample yields about 40,000 clones, 70% to 85% seen once. The CDR3 contains 14 residues. This sample is drawn from a study of cytomegalovirus exposure and HLA in healthy donors. Donors had nominal health at sampling but likely had unrecorded immune exposures. This sequence was found in a woman aged 18-35 years in good health and CMV-seropositive. The V call is TRBV7-5, the J call TRBJ1-5; TRBD1, the table's D call, lacks a check against the DNA. TRBV7-5 is shown as a pseudogene. Source material: PBMCs. CDR3 residues: CARSRTRGRQPQHF. The CDR3 nucleotides are TGTGCCAGAAGCAGAACCAGGGGGCGTCAGCCCCAGCATTTT.